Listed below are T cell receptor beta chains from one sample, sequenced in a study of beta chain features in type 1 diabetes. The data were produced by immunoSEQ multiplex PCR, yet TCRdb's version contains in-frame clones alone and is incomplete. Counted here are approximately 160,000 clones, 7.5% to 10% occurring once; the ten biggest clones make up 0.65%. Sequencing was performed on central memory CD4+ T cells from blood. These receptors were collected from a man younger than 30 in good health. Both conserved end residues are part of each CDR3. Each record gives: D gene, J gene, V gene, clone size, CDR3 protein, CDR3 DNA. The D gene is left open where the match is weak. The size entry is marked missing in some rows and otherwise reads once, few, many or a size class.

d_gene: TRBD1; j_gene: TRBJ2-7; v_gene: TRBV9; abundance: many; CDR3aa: CASSVGQGRYEQYF; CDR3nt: TGTGCCAGCAGCGTGGGACAGGGTCGATACGAGCAGTACTTC
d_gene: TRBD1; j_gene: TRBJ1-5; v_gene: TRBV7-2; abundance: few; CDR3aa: CASRATGEEPQHF; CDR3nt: TGTGCCAGCAGAGCGACAGGGGAAGAGCCCCAGCATTTT
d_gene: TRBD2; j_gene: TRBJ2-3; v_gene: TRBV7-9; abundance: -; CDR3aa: CASSLDVLAGAADTQYF; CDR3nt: TGTGCCAGCAGCTTAGATGTCCTAGCGGGAGCAGCAGATACGCAGTATTTT
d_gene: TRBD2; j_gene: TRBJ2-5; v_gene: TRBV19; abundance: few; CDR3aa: CASSMGRESRETQYF; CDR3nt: TGTGCCAGTAGTATGGGGAGGGAGTCCCGGGAGACCCAGTACTTC
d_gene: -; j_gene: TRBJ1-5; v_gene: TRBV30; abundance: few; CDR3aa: CAWSPTGNQPQHF; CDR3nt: TGTGCCTGGTCCCCTACCGGCAATCAGCCCCAGCATTTT
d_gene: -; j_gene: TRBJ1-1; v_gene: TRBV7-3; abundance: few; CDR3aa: CASSFAGTEAFF; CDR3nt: TGTGCCAGCAGCTTTGCGGGGACTGAAGCTTTCTTT
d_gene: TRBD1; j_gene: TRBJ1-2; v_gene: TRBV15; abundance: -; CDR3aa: CATATGLRSYTF; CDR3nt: TGTGCCACCGCGACAGGGCTTAGGAGCTACACCTTC
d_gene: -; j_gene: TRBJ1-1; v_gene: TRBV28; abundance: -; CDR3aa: CASSLQAPDGNTEAFF; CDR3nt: TGTGCCAGCAGTCTCCAGGCCCCCGACGGGAACACTGAAGCTTTCTTT
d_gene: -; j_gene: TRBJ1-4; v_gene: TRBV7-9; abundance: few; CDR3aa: CASSPTGTNEKLFF; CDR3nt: TGTGCCAGCAGCCCTACGGGAACAAATGAAAAACTGTTTTTT
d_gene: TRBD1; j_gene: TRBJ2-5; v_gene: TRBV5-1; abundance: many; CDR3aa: CASSRGQGLETQYF; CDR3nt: TGCGCCAGCAGTCGCGGACAGGGTTTGGAGACCCAGTACTTC
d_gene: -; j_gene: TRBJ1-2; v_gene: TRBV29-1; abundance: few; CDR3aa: CSVEDPGNRYGYTF; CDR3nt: TGCAGCGTTGAAGATCCAGGGAACCGCTATGGCTACACCTTC
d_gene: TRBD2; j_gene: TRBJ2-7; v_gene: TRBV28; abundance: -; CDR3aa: CASSHIVGGLNEQYF; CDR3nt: TGTGCCAGCAGTCACATAGTGGGAGGGCTGAACGAGCAGTACTTC
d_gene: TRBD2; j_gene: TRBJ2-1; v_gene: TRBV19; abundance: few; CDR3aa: CASSIASGSSYNEQFF; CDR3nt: TGTGCCAGTAGTATAGCTAGCGGGAGTTCCTACAATGAGCAGTTCTTC
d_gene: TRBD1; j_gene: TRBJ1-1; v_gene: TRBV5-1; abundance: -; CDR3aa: CASSSTGQDAAFF; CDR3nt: TGCGCCAGCAGCTCTACTGGACAGGACGCGGCTTTCTTT
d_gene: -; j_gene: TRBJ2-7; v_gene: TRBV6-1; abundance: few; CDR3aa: CASSLDGSSYEQYF; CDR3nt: TGTGCCAGCAGCCTCGACGGGAGCTCCTACGAGCAGTACTTC
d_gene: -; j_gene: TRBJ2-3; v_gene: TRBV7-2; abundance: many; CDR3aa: CASSLLPGAQYF; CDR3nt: TGTGCCAGCAGCCTTCTACCCGGTGCCCAGTATTTT
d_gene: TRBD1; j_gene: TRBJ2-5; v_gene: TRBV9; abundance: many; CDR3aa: CASSKGTGLLEETQYF; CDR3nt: TGTGCCAGCAGCAAAGGGACAGGGTTGTTGGAAGAGACCCAGTACTTC
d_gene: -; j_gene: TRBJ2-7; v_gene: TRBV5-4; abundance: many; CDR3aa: CASSRDFGGYEQYF; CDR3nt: TGTGCCAGCAGCCGAGACTTCGGGGGATACGAGCAGTACTTC
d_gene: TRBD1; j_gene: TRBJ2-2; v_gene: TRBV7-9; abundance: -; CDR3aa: CASSLGGQGDNTGELFF; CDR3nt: TGTGCCAGCAGCTTGGGTGGTCAGGGGGACAACACCGGGGAGCTGTTTTTT
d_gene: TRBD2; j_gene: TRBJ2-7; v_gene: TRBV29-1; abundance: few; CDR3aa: CSVEWGQGIAGAIYEQYF; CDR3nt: TGCAGCGTTGAATGGGGTCAGGGAATCGCGGGAGCGATCTACGAGCAGTACTTC
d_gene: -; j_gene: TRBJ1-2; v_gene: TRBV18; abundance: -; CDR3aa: CASSPDGDYGYTF; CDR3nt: TGTGCCAGCTCACCAGACGGAGACTATGGCTACACCTTC
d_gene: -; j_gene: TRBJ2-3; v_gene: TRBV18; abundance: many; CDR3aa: CASSPDSANTQYF; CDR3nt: TGTGCCAGCTCACCGGACAGTGCAAATACGCAGTATTTT
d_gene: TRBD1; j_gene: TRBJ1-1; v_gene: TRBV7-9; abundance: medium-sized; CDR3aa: CASSAQGGGTEAFF; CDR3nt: TGTGCCAGCAGCGCCCAGGGGGGCGGGACTGAAGCTTTCTTT
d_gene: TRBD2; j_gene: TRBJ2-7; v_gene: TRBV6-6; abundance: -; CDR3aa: CASSYGTSGGVEQYF; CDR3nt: TGTGCCAGCAGTTACGGGACTAGCGGGGGAGTCGAGCAGTACTTC
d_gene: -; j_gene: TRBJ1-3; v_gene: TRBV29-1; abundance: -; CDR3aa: CSVEGAGGNTIYF; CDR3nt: TGCAGCGTTGAAGGGGCGGGGGGAAACACCATATATTTT
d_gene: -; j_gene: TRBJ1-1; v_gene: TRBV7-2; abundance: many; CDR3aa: CASSRQENTEAFF; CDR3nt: TGTGCCAGCAGCCGACAGGAGAACACTGAAGCTTTCTTT
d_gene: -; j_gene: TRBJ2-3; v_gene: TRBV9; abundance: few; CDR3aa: CAGGPLPSSTDTQYF; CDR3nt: TGTGCCGGCGGGCCTCTGCCTTCTAGCACAGATACGCAGTATTTT
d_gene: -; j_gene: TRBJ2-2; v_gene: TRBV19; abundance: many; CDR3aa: CASSIRFPGELFF; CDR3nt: TGTGCCAGTAGTATACGTTTTCCCGGGGAGCTGTTTTTT
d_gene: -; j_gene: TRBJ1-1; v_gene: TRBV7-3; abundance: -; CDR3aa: CASSSVRDTEAFF; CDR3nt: TGTGCCAGCAGCTCAGTCCGGGACACTGAAGCTTTCTTT
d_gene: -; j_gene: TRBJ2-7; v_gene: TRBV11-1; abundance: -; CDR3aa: CASSLVNAGRPYEQYF; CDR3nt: TGTGCCAGCAGCTTAGTGAACGCAGGCCGACCCTACGAGCAGTACTTC